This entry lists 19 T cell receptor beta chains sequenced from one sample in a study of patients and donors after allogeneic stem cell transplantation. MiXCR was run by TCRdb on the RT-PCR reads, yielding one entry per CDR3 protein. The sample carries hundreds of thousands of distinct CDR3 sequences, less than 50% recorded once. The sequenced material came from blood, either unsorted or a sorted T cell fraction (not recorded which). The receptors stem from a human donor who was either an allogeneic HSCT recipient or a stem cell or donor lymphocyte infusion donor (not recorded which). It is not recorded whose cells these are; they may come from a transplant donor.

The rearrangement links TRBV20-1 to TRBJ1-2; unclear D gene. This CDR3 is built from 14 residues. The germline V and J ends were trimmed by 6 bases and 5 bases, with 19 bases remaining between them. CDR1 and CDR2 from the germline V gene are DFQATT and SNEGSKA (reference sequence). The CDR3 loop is CSATDTRRGYGYTF. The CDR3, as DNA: TGCAGTGCCACCGACACCCGGCGGGGATATGGCTACACCTTC.

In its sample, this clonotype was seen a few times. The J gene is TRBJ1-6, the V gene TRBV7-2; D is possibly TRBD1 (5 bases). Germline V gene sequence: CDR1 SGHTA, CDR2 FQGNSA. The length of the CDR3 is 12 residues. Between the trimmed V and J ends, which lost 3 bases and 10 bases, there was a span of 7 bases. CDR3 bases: TGTGCCAGCAGCTTGGGGGGGTCACCCCTCCACTTT. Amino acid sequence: CASSLGGSPLHF.

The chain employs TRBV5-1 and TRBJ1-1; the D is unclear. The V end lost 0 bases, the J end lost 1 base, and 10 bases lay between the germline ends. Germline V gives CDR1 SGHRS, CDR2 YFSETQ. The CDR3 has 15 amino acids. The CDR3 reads CASSLAYSPNTEAFF. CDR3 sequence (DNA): TGCGCCAGCAGCTTGGCCTACAGCCCGAACACTGAAGCTTTCTTT.

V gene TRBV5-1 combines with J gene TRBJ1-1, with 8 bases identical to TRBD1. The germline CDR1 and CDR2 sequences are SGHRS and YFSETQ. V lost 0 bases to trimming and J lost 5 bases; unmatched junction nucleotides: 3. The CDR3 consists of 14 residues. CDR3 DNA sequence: TGCGCCAGCAGCTTGGCGGACAGGGAGACTGAAGCTTTCTTT. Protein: CASSLADRETEAFF.

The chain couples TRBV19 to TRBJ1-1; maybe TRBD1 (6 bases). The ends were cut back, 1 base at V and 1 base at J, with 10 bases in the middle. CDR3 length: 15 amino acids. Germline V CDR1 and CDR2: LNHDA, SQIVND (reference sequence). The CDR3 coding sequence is TGTGCCAGTAGTATAGGCCCGACAGGGAACACTGAAGCTTTCTTT. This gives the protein CASSIGPTGNTEAFF.

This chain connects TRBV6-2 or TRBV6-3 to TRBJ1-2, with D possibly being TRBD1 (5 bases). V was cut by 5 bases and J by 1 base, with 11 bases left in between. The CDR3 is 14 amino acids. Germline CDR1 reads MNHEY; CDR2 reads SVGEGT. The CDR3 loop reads CASSLWGHNYGYTF. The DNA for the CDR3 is TGTGCCAGCAGTCTATGGGGCCATAACTATGGCTACACCTTC.

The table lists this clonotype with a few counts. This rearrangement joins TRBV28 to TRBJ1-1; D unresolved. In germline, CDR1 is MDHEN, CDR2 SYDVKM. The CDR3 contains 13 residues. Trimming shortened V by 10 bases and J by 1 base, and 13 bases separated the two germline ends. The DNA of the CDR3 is TGTGCCACCTTAGGACGTACGAACACTGAAGCTTTCTTT. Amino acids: CATLGRTNTEAFF.

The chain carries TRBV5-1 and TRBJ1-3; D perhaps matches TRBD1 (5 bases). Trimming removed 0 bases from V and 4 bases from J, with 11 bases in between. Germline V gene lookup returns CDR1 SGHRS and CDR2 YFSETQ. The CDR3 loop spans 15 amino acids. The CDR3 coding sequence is TGCGCCAGCAGCTTGGCCTCTGGGGCCGGAAACACCATATATTTT. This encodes CASSLASGAGNTIYF.

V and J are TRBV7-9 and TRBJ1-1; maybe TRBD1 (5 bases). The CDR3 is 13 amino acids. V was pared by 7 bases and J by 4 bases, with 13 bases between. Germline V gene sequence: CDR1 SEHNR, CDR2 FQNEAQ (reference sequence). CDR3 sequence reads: CASNPPGSTEAFF. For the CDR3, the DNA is TGTGCCAGCAACCCCCCAGGGAGCACTGAAGCTTTCTTT.

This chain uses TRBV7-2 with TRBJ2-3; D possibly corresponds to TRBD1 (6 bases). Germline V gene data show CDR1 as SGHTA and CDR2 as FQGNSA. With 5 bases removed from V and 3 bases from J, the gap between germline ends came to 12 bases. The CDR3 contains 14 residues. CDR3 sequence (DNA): TGTGCCAGCAGCCCAAGCAGGGGTACAGATACGCAGTATTTT. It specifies CASSPSRGTDTQYF.

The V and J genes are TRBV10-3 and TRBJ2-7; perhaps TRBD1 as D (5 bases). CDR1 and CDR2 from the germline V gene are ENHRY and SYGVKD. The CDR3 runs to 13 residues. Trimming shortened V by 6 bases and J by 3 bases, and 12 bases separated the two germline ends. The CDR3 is CAISRVTGYEQYF. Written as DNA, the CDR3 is TGTGCCATCAGCAGGGTTACGGGCTACGAGCAGTACTTC.

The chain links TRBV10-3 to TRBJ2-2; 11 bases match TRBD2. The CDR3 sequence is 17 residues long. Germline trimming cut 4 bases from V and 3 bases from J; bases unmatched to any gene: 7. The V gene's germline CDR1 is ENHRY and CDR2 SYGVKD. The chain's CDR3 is CAISGIKLAGDTGELFF. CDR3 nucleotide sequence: TGTGCCATCAGTGGTATCAAACTAGCGGGGGACACCGGGGAGCTGTTTTTT.

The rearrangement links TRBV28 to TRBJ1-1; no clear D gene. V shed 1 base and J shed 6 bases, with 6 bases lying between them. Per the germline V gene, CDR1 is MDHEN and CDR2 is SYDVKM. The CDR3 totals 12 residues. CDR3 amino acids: CASSLLRAEAFF. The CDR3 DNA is TGTGCCAGCAGTTTATTGCGGGCTGAAGCTTTCTTT.

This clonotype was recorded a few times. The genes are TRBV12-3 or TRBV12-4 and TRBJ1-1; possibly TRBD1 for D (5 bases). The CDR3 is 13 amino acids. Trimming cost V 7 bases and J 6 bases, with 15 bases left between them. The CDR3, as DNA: TGTGCCAGCAAACCAGGGATGTGGGCTGAAGCTTTCTTT. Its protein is CASKPGMWAEAFF.

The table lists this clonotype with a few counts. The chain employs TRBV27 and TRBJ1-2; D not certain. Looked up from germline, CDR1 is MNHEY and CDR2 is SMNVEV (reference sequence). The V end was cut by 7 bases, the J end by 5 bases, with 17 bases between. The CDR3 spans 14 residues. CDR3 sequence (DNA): TGTGCCAGCATGGGTAGAGGGCTGTGGTATGGCTACACCTTC. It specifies CASMGRGLWYGYTF.

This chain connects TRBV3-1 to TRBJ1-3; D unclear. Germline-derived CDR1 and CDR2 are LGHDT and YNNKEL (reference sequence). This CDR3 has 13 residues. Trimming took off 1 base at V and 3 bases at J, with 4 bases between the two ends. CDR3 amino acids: CASSQGDGNTIYF. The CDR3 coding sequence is TGTGCCAGCAGCCAAGGGGATGGAAACACCATATATTTT.

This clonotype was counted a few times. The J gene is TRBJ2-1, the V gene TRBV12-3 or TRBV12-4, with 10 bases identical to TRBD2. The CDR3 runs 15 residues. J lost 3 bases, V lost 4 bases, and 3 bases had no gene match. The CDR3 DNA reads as TGTGCCAGCAGTTACTTAGCGGGGGGCTACAATGAGCAGTTCTTC. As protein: CASSYLAGGYNEQFF.

The CDR3 loop reads CATSGPSRGEQFF. CDR3 coding DNA: TGTGCCACCAGCGGGCCCTCCCGCGGTGAGCAGTTCTTC. The chain has TRBV15 and TRBJ2-1; D ambiguous. This CDR3 has 13 amino acids. Per germline, CDR1 LNHNV and CDR2 YYDKDF (reference sequence). V lost 5 bases to trimming and J lost 9 bases, with 14 bases between them.

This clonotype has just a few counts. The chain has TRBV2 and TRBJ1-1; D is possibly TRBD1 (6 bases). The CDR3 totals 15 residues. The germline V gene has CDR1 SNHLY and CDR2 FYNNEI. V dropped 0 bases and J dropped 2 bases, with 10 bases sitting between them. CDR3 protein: CASSEARTVNTEAFF. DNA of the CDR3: TGTGCCAGCAGTGAAGCGAGGACAGTTAACACTGAAGCTTTCTTT.